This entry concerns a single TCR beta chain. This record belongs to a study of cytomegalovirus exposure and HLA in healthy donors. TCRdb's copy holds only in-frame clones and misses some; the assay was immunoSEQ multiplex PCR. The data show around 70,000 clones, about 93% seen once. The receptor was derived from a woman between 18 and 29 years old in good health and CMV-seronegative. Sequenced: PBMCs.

CDR3 bases: TGTGCCAACGACAGGGGGGCCTCCACAGATACGCAGTATTTT. It yields the protein CANDRGASTDTQYF. The J gene is TRBJ2-3, the V gene TRBV7-3; 9 bases agree with TRBD1. This CDR3 has 14 residues. Germline trimming cut 10 bases from V and 2 bases from J; bases unmatched to any gene: 7. Germline CDR1 is SGHTA and CDR2 is FQGTGA.